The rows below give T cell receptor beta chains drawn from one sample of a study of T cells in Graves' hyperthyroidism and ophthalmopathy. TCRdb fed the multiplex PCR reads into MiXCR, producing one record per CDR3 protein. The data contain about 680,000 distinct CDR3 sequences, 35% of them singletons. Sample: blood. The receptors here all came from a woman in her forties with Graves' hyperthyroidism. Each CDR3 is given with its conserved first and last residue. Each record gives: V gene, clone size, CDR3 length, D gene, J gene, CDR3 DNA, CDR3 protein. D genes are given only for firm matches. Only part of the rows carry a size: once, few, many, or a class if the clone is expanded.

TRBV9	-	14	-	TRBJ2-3	TGTGCCAGCAGCGTGCGGGGGCGGACAGATACGCAGTATTTT	CASSVRGRTDTQYF
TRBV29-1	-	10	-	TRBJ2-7	TGCAGCCCTTCCGGGACCGGGCAGTACTTC	CSPSGTGQYF
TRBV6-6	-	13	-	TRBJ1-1	TGTGCCATCAGTTGGGCCAGGGCCACTGAAGCTTTCTTT	CAISWARATEAFF
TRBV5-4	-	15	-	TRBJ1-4	TGTGCCAGCAGATACGGGGGGCAATTTGGTGAAAAACTGTTTTTT	CASRYGGQFGEKLFF
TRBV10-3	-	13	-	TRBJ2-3	TGTGCCATCAGTGCCGGGGTCACAGATACGCAGTATTTT	CAISAGVTDTQYF
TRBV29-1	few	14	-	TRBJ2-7	TGCAGCGTTGAGGGAAGGGGGAATCACCGCGAGCAGTACTTC	CSVEGRGNHREQYF
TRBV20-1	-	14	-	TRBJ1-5	TGCAGTGCTAGAGGCCCCCAGGCTGGGCAGCCCCAGCATTTT	CSARGPQAGQPQHF
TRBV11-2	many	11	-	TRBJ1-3	TGTGCCAGCAGCCAGCTTAACACCATATATTTT	CASSQLNTIYF
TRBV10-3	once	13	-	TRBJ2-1	TGTGCCATCGGAGGAATTAGCATCCATGAGCAGTTCTTC	CAIGGISIHEQFF
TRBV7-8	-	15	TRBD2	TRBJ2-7	TGTGCCAGCAGCATCGGAGCGGGAGTGGGCTACGAGCAGTACTTC	CASSIGAGVGYEQYF
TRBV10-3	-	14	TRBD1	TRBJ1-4	TGTGCCACCCAGACCGGGACAGGGGTTGAAAAACTGTTATTT	CATQTGTGVEKLLF
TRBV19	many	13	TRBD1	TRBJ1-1	TGTGCCAGCAAAAACAGGGGGAACACTGAAGCTTTCTTT	CASKNRGNTEAFF
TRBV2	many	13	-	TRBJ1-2	TGTGCCAGCAGTGATTGGTCTAACTATGGCTACACCTTC	CASSDWSNYGYTF
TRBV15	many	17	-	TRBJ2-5	TGTGCCACCAGCTGGCTCCCGGGCCTGCGCGGAGAAGAGACCCAGTACTTC	CATSWLPGLRGEETQYF
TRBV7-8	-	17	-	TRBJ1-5	TGTGCCAGCAGCTTAGGAAGGATATGGGGAGGGCACCAGCCCCAGCATTTT	CASSLGRIWGGHQPQHF
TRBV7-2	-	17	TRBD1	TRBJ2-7	TGTGCCAGCAGCTTAGTAGGGGGCAGACTACATTCCTACGAGCAGTACTTC	CASSLVGGRLHSYEQYF